This T cell receptor (beta chain) stems from a study of early T cells in non-severe SARS-CoV-2 infection. Background on the study: Sequencing targeted bulk RNA from unsorted whole blood, leaving chains unpaired. General observations from the study: In VDJdb matching, anti-spike CD8 responses were favored while private and CD4 specificities went missing.

Remarks on this clonotype: Its specificity is not known.

Each cDNA molecule carried a unique molecular identifier. MiXCR was run by TCRdb on the 5' RACE reads, yielding one entry per CDR3 protein. This table holds more than 45,000 distinct CDR3 sequences, roughly 12% found once. CDR3 size: 13 residues. Trimming took off 3 bases at V and 7 bases at J, with 7 bases between the two ends. The V gene's germline CDR1 is SEHNR and CDR2 FQNEAQ (reference sequence). This chain connects TRBV7-9 to TRBJ1-6; D unresolved. The sequence was obtained from an adult who was a healthcare worker with PCR-confirmed SARS-CoV-2 infection or an uninfected control (not recorded which). Sequenced: whole blood. The CDR3 nucleotides are TGTGCCAGCAGCTTTTTTGAAAATTCACCCCTCCACTTT. This translates into CASSFFENSPLHF.